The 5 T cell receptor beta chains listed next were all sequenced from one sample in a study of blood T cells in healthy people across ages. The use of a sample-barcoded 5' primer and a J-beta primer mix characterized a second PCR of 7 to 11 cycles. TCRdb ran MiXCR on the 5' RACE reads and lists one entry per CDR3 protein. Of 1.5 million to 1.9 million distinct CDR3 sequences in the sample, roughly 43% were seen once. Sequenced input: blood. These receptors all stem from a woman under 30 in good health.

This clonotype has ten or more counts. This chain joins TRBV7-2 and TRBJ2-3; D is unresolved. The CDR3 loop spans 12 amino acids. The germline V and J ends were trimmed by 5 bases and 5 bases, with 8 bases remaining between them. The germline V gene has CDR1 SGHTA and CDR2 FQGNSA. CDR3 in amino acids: CASSPRLDTQYF. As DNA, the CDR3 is TGTGCCAGCAGCCCGCGGCTAGATACGCAGTATTTT. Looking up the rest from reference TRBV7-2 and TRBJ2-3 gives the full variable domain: GAGVSQSPSNKVTEKGKDVELRCDPISGHTALYWYRQSLGQGLEFLIYFQGNSAPDKSGLPSDRFSAERTGGSVSTLTIQRTQQEDSAVYLCASSPRLDTQYFGPGTRLTVL.

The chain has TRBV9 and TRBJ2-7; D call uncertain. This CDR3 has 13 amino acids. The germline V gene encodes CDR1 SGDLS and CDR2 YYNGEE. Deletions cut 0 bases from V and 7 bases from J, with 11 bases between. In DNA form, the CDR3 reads TGTGCCAGCAGCGTAGCCCCCGAACGGGAGCAGTACTTC. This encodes CASSVAPEREQYF.

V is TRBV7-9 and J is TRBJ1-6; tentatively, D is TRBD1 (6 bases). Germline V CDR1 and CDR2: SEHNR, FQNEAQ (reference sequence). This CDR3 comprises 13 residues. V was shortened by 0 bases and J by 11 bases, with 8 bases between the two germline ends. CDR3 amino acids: CASSLADRAPLHF. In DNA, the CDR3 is TGTGCCAGCAGCTTAGCGGACAGAGCACCCCTCCACTTT.

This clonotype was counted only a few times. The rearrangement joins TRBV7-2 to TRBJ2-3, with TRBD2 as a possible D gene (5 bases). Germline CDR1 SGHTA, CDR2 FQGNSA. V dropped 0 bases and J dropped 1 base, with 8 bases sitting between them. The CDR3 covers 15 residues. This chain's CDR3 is CASSLARTGTDTQYF. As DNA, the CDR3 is TGTGCCAGCAGCTTAGCGAGGACTGGCACAGATACGCAGTATTTT. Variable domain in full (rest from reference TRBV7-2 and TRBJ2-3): GAGVSQSPSNKVTEKGKDVELRCDPISGHTALYWYRQSLGQGLEFLIYFQGNSAPDKSGLPSDRFSAERTGGSVSTLTIQRTQQEDSAVYLCASSLARTGTDTQYFGPGTRLTVL.

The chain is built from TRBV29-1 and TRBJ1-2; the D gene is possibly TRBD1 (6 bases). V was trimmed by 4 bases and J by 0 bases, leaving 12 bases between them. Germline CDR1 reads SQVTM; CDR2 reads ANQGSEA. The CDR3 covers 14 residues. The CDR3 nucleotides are TGCAGCGTTGCACGGAGACAGGCTAACTATGGCTACACCTTC. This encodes CSVARRQANYGYTF.